This T cell receptor (beta chain) appears in the sequencing data of a study of shared T cell receptors in the human thymus (dated by TCRdb to about 2021). A note on the overall study: The study examined how self-reactive, shared T-cell receptor alpha chains are generated in the human thymus.

Comment on this clone: Its antigen remains unidentified. Base qualities were left out, and no much larger clone turns up one base away.

The method was the immunoSEQ multiplex PCR assay. The source is immuneACCESS, and TCRdb retained only in-frame sequences with V and J called. Part of the clones is not carried over; for the studies checked, unresolved V genes explain less than half of this, and the remainder is unexplained. This sample holds about 380,000 clones; over 90% were observed only once. 0.02% of the sample comes from the top ten. This receptor was identified in a human donor. Sequenced sample: thymocytes.

The nucleotides read TGCGCCAGCAGCCCGGGACAGGGCAATCAGCCCCAGCATTTT. Its protein is CASSPGQGNQPQHF. This chain is built from TRBV5-1 and TRBJ1-5; TRBD1 matches 8 bases in the middle. Per the germline V gene, SGHRS is the CDR1 and YFSETQ is the CDR2. The CDR3 measures 14 amino acids from cysteine to phenylalanine. Left in the record is the CDR3 DNA by itself, 42 bases read in frame from the first base. Trimming takes 4 bases off V and 2 bases off J; junction bases not matched to a gene: 2.